These 24 T cell receptor beta chains were all obtained from the same sample, sequenced in a study of blood T cells in healthy people across ages. Through a sample-barcoded 5' primer and a J-beta primer mix, a second PCR was run for about 6 to 11 cycles. TCRdb recomputed calls from the 5' RACE reads with MiXCR, one row per CDR3 protein. The table lists about 680,000 distinct CDR3 sequences, more than 40% of them singletons. Sequences were obtained from blood. These receptors came from a woman aged 55-70 years in good health.

This clonotype was picked up a small number of times. J is TRBJ2-4 and V is TRBV29-1; 11 bases fit TRBD2. The CDR3 runs to 17 residues. Losses at the gene ends were 3 bases for V and 7 bases for J; bases not matched to a gene: 14. Germline assignment: CDR1 SQVTM and CDR2 ANQGSEA. CDR3 sequence (DNA): TGCAGCGTTGAGGCTACTAGCGGGAGCGCTTTTAGGAACATTCAGTACTTC. Its translation is CSVEATSGSAFRNIQYF. Combining the CDR3 with reference TRBV29-1 and TRBJ2-4 gives the whole variable domain SAVISQKPSRDICQRGTSLTIQCQVDSQVTMMFWYRQQPGQSLTLIATANQGSEATYESGFVIDKFPISRPNLTFSTLTVSNMSPEDSSIYLCSVEATSGSAFRNIQYFGAGTRLSVL.

This clonotype was observed a few times. This chain joins TRBV3-1 and TRBJ2-6, with 8 bases fitting TRBD1. V lost 1 base and J lost 1; bases outside the gene matches: 6. CDR1 is LGHDT and CDR2 is YNNKEL in the germline V gene (reference sequence). The CDR3 is 18 residues long. Here the CDR3 DNA reads TGTGCCAGCAGCCAAGTGGGCAGGGGGCAATCTGGGGCCAACGTCCTGACTTTC. Translation: CASSQVGRGQSGANVLTF.

In its sample, this clonotype was seen a few times. The CDR3 DNA sequence: TGTGCCAGCAGTCTGGGACTCCAGACCGCATTCTCTGGGGCCAACGTCCTGACTTTC. This gives the protein CASSLGLQTAFSGANVLTF. The chain carries TRBV6-2 or TRBV6-3 and TRBJ2-6, with TRBD2 as a possible D gene (6 bases). There are 19 residues in the CDR3. V shed 5 bases and J shed 0 bases, with 20 bases lying between them. Germline V lookup: CDR1 MNHEY, CDR2 SVGEGT.

The chain combines TRBV20-1 with TRBJ2-1; the match to TRBD2 covers 10 bases. This CDR3 is built from 16 residues. V gave up 0 bases and J gave up 10 bases; unmatched junction bases: 12. Germline-derived CDR1 and CDR2 are DFQATT and SNEGSKA (reference sequence). CDR3 in amino acids: CSARDLGSGRAREQFF. The CDR3 DNA reads as TGCAGTGCTAGAGATCTCGGCAGCGGGAGGGCCAGGGAGCAGTTCTTC.

The chain couples TRBV7-6 to TRBJ2-3, with 11 bases lining up with TRBD2. Germline CDR1 SGHVS, CDR2 FNYEAQ. The CDR3 runs to 16 residues. V lost 2 bases and J lost 3; bases outside the gene matches: 4. Here the CDR3 reads CASSLRLAGGTDTQYF. The DNA of the CDR3 is TGTGCCAGCAGCTTACGGCTAGCGGGAGGAACAGATACGCAGTATTTT. Complete variable domain (other parts from reference TRBV7-6 and TRBJ2-3): GAGVSQSPRYKVTKRGQDVALRCDPISGHVSLYWYRQALGQGPEFLTYFNYEAQQDKSGLPNDRFSAERPEGSISTLTIQRTEQRDSAMYRCASSLRLAGGTDTQYFGPGTRLTVL.

V usage is TRBV12-3 or TRBV12-4 and J usage is TRBJ2-2; D might be TRBD2 (6 bases). Trimming stripped 7 bases from V and 4 bases from J, with 13 bases between. The CDR3 has 14 amino acids. The CDR3 loop reads CASKSGSLTGELFF. As DNA, the CDR3 is TGTGCCAGCAAAAGCGGGTCACTCACCGGGGAGCTGTTTTTT.

The chain carries TRBV5-1 and TRBJ2-4; TRBD2 is a possible D gene (5 bases). The DNA end is a closer match to TRBJ2-7, so the J assignment may be wrong. From germline, CDR1 is SGHRS and CDR2 YFSETQ. CDR3 length: 14 residues. CDR3 loop: CASSTTGSACEQYF. The CDR3 coding sequence is TGCGCCAGCAGCACCACGGGATCGGCCTGCGAGCAGTACTTC.

The rearrangement joins TRBV4-3 to TRBJ2-7; no definite D call. The CDR3 is 14 amino acids. V was pared by 4 bases and J by 2 bases, with 12 bases between. Germline V gene sequence: CDR1 LGHNA, CDR2 YSLEER. CDR3 DNA: TGCGCCAGCAGCCCCGGTCCCCTCCCCTACGAGCAGTACTTC. It is translated as CASSPGPLPYEQYF.

The genes are TRBV4-3 and TRBJ2-7; 7 positions match TRBD1. The J call may not be correct, given that the DNA end is closer to TRBJ2-5. This CDR3 has 14 residues. CDR1 and CDR2 from the germline V gene are LGHNA and YSLEER. The DNA for the CDR3 is TGCGCCAGCAGCCAGTCGGTCAGGGGGGAGACCCAGTACTTC. Its translation is CASSQSVRGETQYF.

This clonotype was counted a few times. CDR3: CASSLVRTSGYPQFF. Written as DNA, the CDR3 is TGTGCCAGCAGCTTAGTAAGGACTAGCGGATATCCTCAGTTCTTC. V gene TRBV11-2 combines with J gene TRBJ2-1; 10 bases are a match to TRBD2. V dropped 1 base and J dropped 13; count of bases not matched to a gene: 10. Germline-derived CDR1 and CDR2 are SGHAT and FQNNGV. There are 15 residues in the CDR3.

The chain uses TRBV10-3 and TRBJ2-1; D assignment may be TRBD1 or TRBD2 (6 bases each). Trimming left V 3 bases short and J 5 bases short, with 11 bases between. The CDR3 length is 14 residues. CDR1 ENHRY and CDR2 SYGVKD come from the germline V gene. The CDR3 spells CAISEGGGHNEQFF. The CDR3 DNA is TGTGCCATCAGTGAAGGGGGAGGCCACAATGAGCAGTTCTTC.

In its sample, this clonotype was seen a few times. The V and J genes are TRBV24-1 and TRBJ2-5; the D gene is possibly TRBD1 (7 bases). Trimming removed 0 bases from V and 4 bases from J, with 17 bases in between. Germline CDR1 reads KGHDR; CDR2 reads SFDVKD. This CDR3 region has 17 residues. The CDR3 region has the DNA TGTGCCACCAGTGATTTGGGATCTGGGCAGGGGGGAGAGACCCAGTACTTC. This encodes CATSDLGSGQGGETQYF.

This clonotype has at least ten counts. CDR3 coding DNA: TGTGCCAGCAGCTTAAAACCGTGGGGGAGTAATAGCAATCAGCCCCAGCATTTT. This codes for CASSLKPWGSNSNQPQHF. The V and J genes are TRBV7-8 and TRBJ1-5; D might be TRBD1 (5 bases). V lost 2 bases, J lost 0 bases, and 17 bases lay in between. This CDR3 region has 18 residues. Germline CDR1 reads SGHVS; CDR2 reads FQNEAQ.

This clonotype was seen only a few times. This chain connects TRBV12-3 or TRBV12-4 to TRBJ2-5; TRBD2 is a possible D gene (5 bases). TRBJ2-7 matches the DNA end more closely, so the J call is doubtful. This CDR3 comprises 14 residues. The CDR3 DNA follows: TGTGCCAGCAGTTTTGGGGAGAATTACTACGAGCAGTACTTC. Its translation is CASSFGENYYEQYF.

The chain is built from TRBV20-1 and TRBJ2-1; 7 bases line up with TRBD2. Germline V CDR1 and CDR2: DFQATT, SNEGSKA (reference sequence). The CDR3 consists of 15 residues. J lost 9 bases, V lost 0 bases, and 11 bases had no gene match. In nucleotides, the CDR3 is TGCAGTGCTAGAGATTTGAGGGAGGGCCCCGCTGAGCAGTTCTTC. This sequence encodes CSARDLREGPAEQFF.

The CDR3 loop reads CSAREGSGRNAQYF. CDR3 nucleotide sequence: TGCAGTGCTAGAGAAGGTAGCGGGAGAAACGCGCAGTATTTT. The rearrangement uses TRBV20-1 and TRBJ2-3; 9 nucleotides agree with TRBD2. The CDR3 has 14 amino acids. V gave up 0 bases and J gave up 10 bases; unmatched junction bases: 8. Looked up from germline, CDR1 is DFQATT and CDR2 is SNEGSKA (reference sequence).

The V and J genes are TRBV5-1 and TRBJ1-1; TRBD1 aligns across 9 bases. In germline, CDR1 is SGHRS, CDR2 YFSETQ. The CDR3 extends over 12 amino acids. Trimming at V came to 5 bases and at J to 11 bases, leaving 7 bases not matched to a gene. The CDR3 sequence is CASSSGTGNAFF. The CDR3 nucleotides read TGCGCCAGCAGTTCCGGGACAGGGAACGCTTTCTTT.

As for this clonotype: The junction departs from germline at one end; a sequencing error may be responsible. The chain combines TRBV5-1 with TRBJ2-2; D remains ambiguous. This CDR3 region has 13 residues. Germline assignment: CDR1 SGHRS and CDR2 YFSETQ. The CDR3, as DNA: TGCGCCAGCCGCTTGCTGGGCACCGGGGAGCTGTTTTTT. This encodes CASRLLGTGELFF.

This clonotype was observed a few times. The chain has TRBV7-8 and TRBJ2-7; 13 bases align to TRBD2. Germline V gene lookup returns CDR1 SGHVS and CDR2 FQNEAQ. The CDR3 is 15 residues long. Trimming took 2 bases from V and 6 from J; bases not matched to a gene: 4. The CDR3 DNA reads as TGTGCCAGCAGCTTATGGACTAGCGGGAGCCTCGAGCAGTACTTC. Its protein product is CASSLWTSGSLEQYF.

V gene TRBV3-1 combines with J gene TRBJ2-1, with a tentative D call TRBD2 (6 bases). CDR3 length: 15 residues. The germline gives CDR1 LGHDT, CDR2 YNNKEL (reference sequence). Trimming cost V 4 bases and J 11 bases, with 21 bases left between them. The CDR3 loop reads CASSRTGTAGLQQFF. In nucleotides, the CDR3 is TGTGCCAGCAGCCGGACCGGGACTGCCGGATTGCAGCAGTTCTTC.

The V call is TRBV20-1, the J call TRBJ2-7, with 9 bases lining up with TRBD1. CDR1 is DFQATT, CDR2 SNEGSKA, per germline (reference sequence). This CDR3 has 15 amino acids. The V gene end was trimmed by 6 bases and the J gene end by 3 bases; junction bases not matched to a gene: 12. In DNA form, the CDR3 reads TGCAGTGCCGATCTCCGGGACAGGGCGATCTACGAGCAGTACTTC. It yields the protein CSADLRDRAIYEQYF.

The chain joins TRBV5-1 to TRBJ2-3; D unclear. Trimming cost V 0 bases and J 2 bases, with 10 bases left between them. This CDR3 has 15 amino acids. Germline V lookup: CDR1 SGHRS, CDR2 YFSETQ. As DNA, the CDR3 is TGCGCCAGCAGCTTGGATCAAGGGCACACAGATACGCAGTATTTT. Its translation: CASSLDQGHTDTQYF.

The chain recombines TRBV28 with TRBJ1-1; the D gene is possibly TRBD1 (5 bases). V lost 3 bases, J lost 5 bases, and 10 bases lay in between. This CDR3 has 13 amino acids. Germline-derived CDR1 and CDR2 are MDHEN and SYDVKM. The DNA for the CDR3 is TGTGCCAGCAGTTTCACAGGCCGGACTGAAGCTTTCTTT. Protein product: CASSFTGRTEAFF.

V is TRBV4-3 and J is TRBJ2-1; possible D gene TRBD2, 5 bases. Germline V gene sequence: CDR1 LGHNA, CDR2 YSLEER. This CDR3 region has 14 residues. V lost 1 base and J lost 5, with 9 bases in between. The CDR3 DNA is TGCGCCAGCAGCCAAGCCAACGGGAACAATGAGCAGTTCTTC. Translating gives CASSQANGNNEQFF.